This T cell receptor beta chain comes out of a study of T-cell memory formation after mild COVID-19. The CDR3 extends over 15 amino acids. With 6 bases removed from V and 0 bases from J, the gap between germline ends came to 13 bases. From the 5' RACE reads, TCRdb called clonotypes with MiXCR, one entry per CDR3 protein. This table holds under 550,000 distinct CDR3 sequences, 18% found once. This sequence was found in an adult woman who had mild COVID-19 (a few samples of this study predate the infection). Cell type and time point are not known. Sequenced: PBMCs or a T cell subset sorted from them (not recorded which). The chain joins TRBV12-3 or TRBV12-4 to TRBJ2-3, with D perhaps matching TRBD2 (5 bases). CDR3 coding DNA: TGTGCCAGCAGCACGGGATTCTCAAGCACAGATACGCAGTATTTT. It translates to CASSTGFSSTDTQYF.